Presented here are 17 T cell receptor beta chains from one specimen sequenced in a study of blood T cell repertoires in COVID-19. The protocol was immunoSEQ multiplex PCR, while the TCRdb copy is restricted to in-frame clones and leaves out a portion. The sample contains roughly 97,000 clones, 85% to 90% of which appear only once. The sample comprised peripheral blood. These receptors all come from a human donor in a cohort sampled during active COVID-19.

The chain carries TRBV15 and TRBJ1-2; no clear D. Trimming cost V 0 bases and J 0 bases, with 14 bases left between them. The CDR3 totals 17 residues. Per germline, CDR1 LNHNV and CDR2 YYDKDF (reference sequence). The CDR3 protein is CATSRDRLGGSNYGYTF. For the CDR3, the DNA is TGTGCCACCAGCAGAGACCGGCTCGGAGGATCTAACTATGGCTACACCTTC.

The rearrangement links TRBV28 to TRBJ1-2; the D gene is possibly TRBD1 (5 bases). The CDR3 runs 14 residues. Germline V gene data show CDR1 as MDHEN and CDR2 as SYDVKM. The ends were cut back, 2 bases at V and 5 bases at J, with 12 bases in the middle. The CDR3 sequence: CASSLGAGNYGYTF. CDR3 in DNA: TGTGCCAGCAGTTTAGGGGCAGGGAATTATGGCTACACCTTC.

Regarding this clone: Other DNA sequences in the same sample also yield this CDR3. The CDR3: CASSPGDTQYF. For the CDR3, the DNA is TGTGCCAGCTCGCCGGGAGATACGCAGTATTTT. The rearrangement links TRBV18 to TRBJ2-3; D gene unclear. V was trimmed by 6 bases and J by 5 bases, leaving 6 bases between them. Germline V CDR1 and CDR2: KGHSH, LQKENI. This CDR3 is built from 11 residues.

The V call is TRBV7-8, the J call TRBJ2-7; possible D gene TRBD2, 5 bases. CDR3 length: 12 amino acids. The germline gives CDR1 SGHVS, CDR2 FQNEAQ. Trimming left V 5 bases short and J 2 bases short, with 7 bases between. The CDR3 sequence: CASSHGTYEQYF. In DNA form, the CDR3 reads TGTGCCAGCAGCCACGGGACCTACGAGCAGTACTTC.

The chain couples TRBV24-1 to TRBJ1-2; D possibly corresponds to TRBD1 (5 bases). This CDR3 spans 15 amino acids. Germline assignment: CDR1 KGHDR and CDR2 SFDVKD. V lost 3 bases, J lost 6 bases, and 16 bases lay in between. The CDR3 DNA reads TGTGCCACCAGTGATGGGGCAGGCGCCAGGGATGGCTACACCTTC. It yields the protein CATSDGAGARDGYTF.

The rearrangement links TRBV15 to TRBJ2-6; 8 bases match TRBD2. Looked up from germline, CDR1 is LNHNV and CDR2 is YYDKDF (reference sequence). The CDR3 spans 19 residues. Germline trimming cut 5 bases from V and 0 bases from J; bases unmatched to any gene: 12. The CDR3 DNA reads TGTGCCACCAGCGGCACTCTCCCCGGGAGGGACTCTGGGGCCAACGTCCTGACTTTC. As protein: CATSGTLPGRDSGANVLTF. Supplemented by reference TRBV15 and TRBJ2-6, the full variable domain reads DAMVIQNPRYQVTQFGKPVTLSCSQTLNHNVMYWYQQKSSQAPKLLFHYYDKDFNNEADTPDNFQSRRPNTSFCFLDIRSPGLGDTAMYLCATSGTLPGRDSGANVLTFGAGSRLTVL.

The chain carries TRBV6-5 and TRBJ1-2, with D possibly TRBD1 on 6 matching bases. Per germline, CDR1 MNHEY and CDR2 SVGAGI. The ends were cut back, 6 bases at V and 5 bases at J, with 13 bases in the middle. This CDR3 is 13 amino acids long. The chain's CDR3 is CASSVGGAYGYTF. In DNA form, the CDR3 reads TGTGCCAGCAGCGTGGGGGGGGCTTATGGCTACACCTTC.

The rearrangement links TRBV30 to TRBJ2-5; D possibly corresponds to TRBD1 (6 bases). The germline CDR1 and CDR2 sequences are GTSNPN and SVGIG (reference sequence). V was pared by 0 bases and J by 1 base, with 12 bases between. The CDR3 totals 15 residues. The CDR3 reads CAWSVQAGAQETQYF. CDR3 DNA sequence: TGTGCCTGGAGTGTACAGGCAGGGGCCCAAGAGACCCAGTACTTC.

This clone occurred a few times. The V and J genes are TRBV7-2 and TRBJ1-3; possibly TRBD1 for D (6 bases). There are 11 residues in the CDR3. Germline CDR1 is SGHTA and CDR2 is FQGNSA. V was shortened by 1 base and J by 11 bases, with 6 bases between the two germline ends. The CDR3 bases are TGTGCCAGCAGCTTAGACAGGGCCATATATTTT. Translating gives CASSLDRAIYF.

This sequence joins TRBV28 and TRBJ2-6; no clear D. Trimming shortened V by 8 bases and J by 3 bases, and 8 bases separated the two germline ends. The CDR3 totals 13 residues. The germline gives CDR1 MDHEN, CDR2 SYDVKM. This chain's CDR3 is CASRRFGANVLTF. In nucleotides, the CDR3 is TGTGCCAGCCGCAGGTTTGGGGCCAACGTCCTGACTTTC.

Comments on this clone: Different DNA sequences within this sample yield the same CDR3. This sequence joins TRBV7-3 and TRBJ2-1, with D possibly matching TRBD2 (5 bases). The V gene's germline CDR1 is SGHTA and CDR2 FQGTGA. CDR3 length equals 12 residues. V lost 3 bases and J lost 8, with 8 bases in between. The DNA of the CDR3 is TGTGCCAGCAGCTTCGGAGGCGATGAGCAGTTCTTC. Its translation: CASSFGGDEQFF.

The chain employs TRBV5-4 and TRBJ1-6; possibly TRBD1 for D (5 bases). CDR1 and CDR2 from the germline V gene are SGHNT and YYREEE (reference sequence). V shed 3 bases and J shed 1 base, with 8 bases lying between them. The CDR3 is 15 amino acids. CDR3 DNA: TGTGCCAGCAGCTGGGGGGGATCCTATAATTCACCCCTCCACTTT. This encodes CASSWGGSYNSPLHF.

This clone was counted once. The gene calls are TRBV9 and TRBJ2-3; TRBD1 aligns across 12 bases. Per germline, CDR1 SGDLS and CDR2 YYNGEE. The trim removed 4 bases at V and 2 bases at J, leaving 11 bases unmatched. CDR3 length equals 18 residues. The CDR3 spells CASSLLPGDRGLTDTQYF. CDR3 sequence (DNA): TGTGCCAGCAGCCTTTTGCCGGGGGACAGGGGGCTCACAGATACGCAGTATTTT.

V and J are TRBV7-7 and TRBJ2-5; 10 bases match TRBD2. After removal of 1 base from V and 6 bases from J, the junction contained 11 bases not matched to a gene. CDR1 SSHAT and CDR2 FNYEAQ come from the germline V gene (reference sequence). CDR3 length: 17 amino acids. CDR3 in DNA: TGTGCCAGCAGCTTAGGTTCGTCTAGCGGGAGTACCCAGACCCAGTACTTC. This translates into CASSLGSSSGSTQTQYF.

The CDR3 region is CASSWDFPYEQYF. Here the CDR3 DNA reads TGTGCCAGCAGCTGGGACTTTCCCTACGAGCAGTACTTC. The chain couples TRBV5-5 to TRBJ2-7; weak D call: TRBD2 (6 bases). The CDR3 is 13 residues long. Trimming left V 3 bases short and J 2 bases short, with 9 bases between. Germline V CDR1 and CDR2: SGHKS, YYEKEE (reference sequence).

The CDR3 DNA reads as TGCGCCAGCAGCCGGACTAGTACTACGTATGAGCAGTTCTTC. The encoded protein is CASSRTSTTYEQFF. The rearrangement links TRBV4-1 to TRBJ2-1; 7 bases are shared with TRBD2. This CDR3 has 14 amino acids. V gave up 4 bases and J gave up 8 bases; unmatched junction bases: 8. Looked up from germline, CDR1 is MGHRA and CDR2 is YSYEKL.

The chain joins TRBV5-1 to TRBJ1-5; 8 bases are a match to TRBD1. CDR3 length: 15 residues. V lost 3 bases to trimming and J lost 4 bases; unmatched junction nucleotides: 6. Germline V gene data show CDR1 as SGHRS and CDR2 as YFSETQ. The CDR3 sequence: CASSWTGSMNQPQHF. In DNA, the CDR3 is TGCGCCAGCAGCTGGACAGGGTCCATGAATCAGCCCCAGCATTTT.